Included here is one TCR beta chain sequence, with context. Its antigen is still unknown. No much larger clonotype is one base removed from it; base qualities were not supplied. This record belongs to a study of cytomegalovirus exposure and HLA in healthy donors (TCRdb year 2017). For the wider study: According to a later analysis, one platform produced both the approximately 110 validation repertoires and the 670 or so repertoires of the first cohort. The study aimed to test whether signatures of past pathogen exposure could be identified by cataloging public T cell receptors. Besides the first cohort of around 670 subjects, a separate validation cohort made up of about 120 different subjects was used. To predict cytomegalovirus infection status, the study combined high-throughput TCR immunosequencing, statistical association of individual TCRs with disease status, and machine learning.

General study outcomes and caveats: A later analysis lacked HLA typing for the validation cohort, so it scored co-occurrence in that cohort across all 110 or so repertoires. Of the cluster scores, about 94% were above 0 in a later analysis, which found that TCRs clustered in the first cohort also tended to co-occur in the approximately 120 validation repertoires. While some public TCRs were present in many individuals, most TCR sequences turned up only very rarely across donors. In vitro tests confirmed that a few of the cytomegalovirus-associated TCR beta chains recognize cytomegalovirus antigens. The classifier was reported to diagnose cytomegalovirus status with high specificity and sensitivity in both the original cohort and the validation cohort. The study gave a list of 150 to 200 TCR beta chains associated with cytomegalovirus. It was suggested by the authors that the approach could potentially be generalized to other disease states and immunological phenotypes.

Donors formed part of the validation cohort, which comprised approximately 130 subjects and was distinct from the first cohort of 666 subjects. Cut back by 0 bases and 1 base, the V and J ends lie 6 bases apart. CDR1 and CDR2 are drawn from the germline V gene: MRHNA, SNTAGT. There are 14 amino acids in the CDR3, from cysteine to phenylalanine inclusive. The sequence is cut down to CDR3 DNA, 42 bases in frame from base 1. Library generation was performed with the immunoSEQ multiplex PCR assay. On the study's bioinformatics: A statistical classification framework was built for diagnosing cytomegalovirus status from the catalog of TCR beta chain sequences. What TCRdb holds here is the immuneACCESS table cut down to in-frame rearrangements. Part of the clones is not present; checked against another copy, under half of the missing clones reflect an unresolved V gene, and the others are unexplained. For V, J and clone size, that table is used; D and trimming come from the DNA. The sample profile shows about 100,000 clones; approximately 94% of them were found once. The ten top clones hold roughly 0.9% of the sample.

Source material: PBMCs. The rearrangement joined TRBV6-4 to TRBJ1-1; the D gene is possibly TRBD1, with 5 bases matching. The TCR comes from a woman between 18 and 29 years old in good health and CMV-seronegative. The sequence in DNA is TGTGCCAGCAGTGACTCGACAGAGAACACTGAAGCTTTCTTT. Translated, it gives CASSDSTENTEAFF.